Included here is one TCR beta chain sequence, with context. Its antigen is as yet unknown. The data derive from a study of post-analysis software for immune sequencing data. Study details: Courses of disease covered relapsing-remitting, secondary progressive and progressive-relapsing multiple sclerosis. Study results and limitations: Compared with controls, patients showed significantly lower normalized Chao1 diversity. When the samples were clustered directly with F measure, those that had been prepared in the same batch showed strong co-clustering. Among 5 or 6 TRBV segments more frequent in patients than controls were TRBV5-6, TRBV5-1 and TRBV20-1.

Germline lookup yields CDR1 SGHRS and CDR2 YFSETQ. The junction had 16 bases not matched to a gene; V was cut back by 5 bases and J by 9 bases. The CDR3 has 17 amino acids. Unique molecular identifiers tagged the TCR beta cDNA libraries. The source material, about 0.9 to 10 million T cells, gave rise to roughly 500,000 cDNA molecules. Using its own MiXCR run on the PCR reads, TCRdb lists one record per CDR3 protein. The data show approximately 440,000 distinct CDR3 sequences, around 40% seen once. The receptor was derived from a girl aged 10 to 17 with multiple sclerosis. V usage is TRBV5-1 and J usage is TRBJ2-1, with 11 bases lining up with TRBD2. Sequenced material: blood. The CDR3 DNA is TGCGCCAGCAGTTTTGGAGTAGCGGGAGGGCCCGTCGTTGAGCAGTTCTTC. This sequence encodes CASSFGVAGGPVVEQFF.